A single sample gave rise to the 14 T cell receptor beta chains below, sequenced in a study of CXCR3-negative and CXCR3-positive naive CD8 T cells. Libraries were UMI-labeled 5' RACE TRB cDNA. TCRdb reanalyzed the 5' RACE reads, giving one entry per CDR3 protein sequence and no DNA. This listing includes around 48,000 distinct CDR3 sequences. Sequencing input: memory CD8+ T cells from blood. Every receptor here comes from a human donor in good health. Some clones in this sample may be carry-over from other donors' samples.

By frequency, this clonotype is medium-sized. This rearrangement joins TRBV7-2 to TRBJ2-5; TCRdb picks TRBD1, but there is no DNA to check that call. CDR1 is SGHTA and CDR2 is FQGNSA in the germline V gene. The CDR3 covers 16 residues. This CDR3 reads CASSLVYVRGKETQYF.

V gene TRBV2 combines with J gene TRBJ1-1; TCRdb names TRBD1, which stays unverified in the absence of DNA. This CDR3 region has 14 residues. Germline CDR1 and CDR2: SNHLY and FYNNEI. The CDR3 spells CASGETVGGTEAFF.

The chain couples TRBV27 to TRBJ1-5. Germline V gives CDR1 MNHEY, CDR2 SMNVEV (reference sequence). This CDR3 has 15 amino acids. CDR3 loop: CASSLSNTFYQPQHF.

The rearrangement joins TRBV5-1 to TRBJ1-1; TCRdb indicates TRBD1, and absent DNA this call remains unverified. The CDR3 runs to 15 residues. Per germline, CDR1 SGHRS and CDR2 YFSETQ. CDR3 residues: CASSLKTGVNTEAFF.

The chain recombines TRBV6-5 with TRBJ2-1. The CDR3 has 13 amino acids. Germline V gene sequence: CDR1 MNHEY, CDR2 SVGAGI. The CDR3 loop is CASSYRVVDEQFF.

The genes are TRBV5-1 and TRBJ2-7; TCRdb indicates TRBD1, and absent DNA this call remains unverified. CDR1 is SGHRS and CDR2 is YFSETQ in the germline V gene. This CDR3 contains 15 residues. This CDR3 is CASSQSTGSSYEQYF.

The chain couples TRBV12-3 or TRBV12-4 to TRBJ2-1; TCRdb's D call of TRBD2 is untestable without DNA. The length of the CDR3 is 16 residues. CDR3 in amino acids: CASRRTSGGPFNEQFF.

CDR3 region: CASSLSPQGGDPYEQYF. The chain uses TRBV5-1 and TRBJ2-7; no DNA is available, so the TRBD1 call from TCRdb remains unchecked. Germline values: CDR1 SGHRS, CDR2 YFSETQ. The CDR3 has 17 amino acids.

The rearrangement links TRBV29-1 to TRBJ1-2; with no DNA, the TCRdb D assignment of TRBD1 cannot be verified. This CDR3 region has 16 residues. The germline V gene encodes CDR1 SQVTM and CDR2 ANQGSEA. The CDR3 spells CSVGPGGGGELYGYTF.

The V and J genes are TRBV21-1 and TRBJ1-5; the D gene TCRdb calls, TRBD1, cannot be checked with no DNA. TRBV21-1 is flagged as a pseudogene. The CDR3 runs 21 residues. CDR3 loop: CASSKLLKGASSSEWSQPQHF.

The CDR3: CASSHPRHLTKGQETQYF. The chain combines TRBV14 with TRBJ2-5; there is no DNA to check the TCRdb D call of TRBD1. CDR1 is SGHDN, CDR2 FVKESK, per germline. The CDR3 consists of 18 residues.

The V gene is TRBV20-1, the J gene TRBJ1-6; TCRdb designates TRBD1, a call that cannot be tested without DNA. The CDR3 is made up of 15 amino acids. The germline V gene encodes CDR1 DFQATT and CDR2 SNEGSKA (reference sequence). The CDR3 region is CSARDFAGGSSPLHF.

J is TRBJ2-3 and V is TRBV20-1; TCRdb selects TRBD1, and the lack of DNA leaves this call unchecked. CDR1 and CDR2 (germline): DFQATT, SNEGSKA (reference sequence). This CDR3 region has 16 residues. CDR3 region: CSARDQRGGDTDTQYF.

The CDR3: CASTLDTLRNEQFF. The chain has TRBV2 and TRBJ2-1; TCRdb's D call of TRBD1 is untestable without DNA. Germline CDR1 and CDR2: SNHLY and FYNNEI. The CDR3 runs 14 residues.